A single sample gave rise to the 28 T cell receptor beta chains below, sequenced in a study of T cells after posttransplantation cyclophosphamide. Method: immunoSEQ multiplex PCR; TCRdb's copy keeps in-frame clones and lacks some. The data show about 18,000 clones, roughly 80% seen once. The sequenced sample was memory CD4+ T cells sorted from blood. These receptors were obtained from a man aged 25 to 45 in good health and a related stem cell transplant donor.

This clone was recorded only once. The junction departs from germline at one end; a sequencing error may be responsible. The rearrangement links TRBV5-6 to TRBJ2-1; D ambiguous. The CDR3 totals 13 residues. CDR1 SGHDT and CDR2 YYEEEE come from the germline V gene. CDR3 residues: CASRGPTYNEQLF. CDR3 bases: TGTGCCAGCAGGGGCCCGACCTACAATGAGCAGCTCTTC.

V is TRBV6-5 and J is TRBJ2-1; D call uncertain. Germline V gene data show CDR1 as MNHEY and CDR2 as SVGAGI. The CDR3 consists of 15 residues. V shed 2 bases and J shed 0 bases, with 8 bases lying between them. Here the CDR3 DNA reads TGTGCCAGCAGTTACCGGAGTAGCTCCTACAATGAGCAGTTCTTC. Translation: CASSYRSSSYNEQFF.

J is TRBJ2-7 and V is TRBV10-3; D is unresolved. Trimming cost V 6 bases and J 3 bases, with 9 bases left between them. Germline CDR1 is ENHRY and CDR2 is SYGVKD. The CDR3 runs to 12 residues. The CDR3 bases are TGTGCCATCAGCAGAGACTTCTACGAGCAGTACTTC. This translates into CAISRDFYEQYF.

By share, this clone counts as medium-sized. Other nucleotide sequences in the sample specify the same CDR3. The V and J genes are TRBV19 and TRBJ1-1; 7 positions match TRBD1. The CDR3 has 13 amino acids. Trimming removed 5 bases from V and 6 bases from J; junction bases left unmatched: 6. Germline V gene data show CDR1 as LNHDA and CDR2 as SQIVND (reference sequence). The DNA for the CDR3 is TGTGCCAGTAGTGTCTTACAGGGGTCTGAAGCTTTCTTT. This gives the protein CASSVLQGSEAFF.

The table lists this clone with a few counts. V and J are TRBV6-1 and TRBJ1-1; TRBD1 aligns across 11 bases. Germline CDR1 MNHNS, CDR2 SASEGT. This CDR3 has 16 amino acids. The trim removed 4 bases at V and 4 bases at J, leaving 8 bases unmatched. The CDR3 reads CASSGRAGTGGTEAFF. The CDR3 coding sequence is TGTGCCAGCAGTGGACGTGCCGGGACAGGGGGCACTGAAGCTTTCTTT.

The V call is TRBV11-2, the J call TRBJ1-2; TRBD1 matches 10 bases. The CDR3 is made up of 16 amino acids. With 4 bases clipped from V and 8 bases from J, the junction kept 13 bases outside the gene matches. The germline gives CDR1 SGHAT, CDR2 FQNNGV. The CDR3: CASSSFRQGAARGYTF. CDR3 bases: TGTGCCAGCAGCTCCTTTCGACAGGGGGCGGCGAGGGGCTACACCTTC.

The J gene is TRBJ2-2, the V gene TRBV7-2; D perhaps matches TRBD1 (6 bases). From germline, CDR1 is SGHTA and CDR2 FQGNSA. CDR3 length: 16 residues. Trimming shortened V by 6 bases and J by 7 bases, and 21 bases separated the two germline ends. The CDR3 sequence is CASSSYLGQMGGELFF. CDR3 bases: TGTGCCAGCAGTTCCTACTTAGGACAGATGGGCGGGGAGCTGTTTTTT. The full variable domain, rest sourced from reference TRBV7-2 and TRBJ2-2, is GAGVSQSPSNKVTEKGKDVELRCDPISGHTALYWYRQSLGQGLEFLIYFQGNSAPDKSGLPSDRFSAERTGGSVSTLTIQRTQQEDSAVYLCASSSYLGQMGGELFFGEGSRLTVL.

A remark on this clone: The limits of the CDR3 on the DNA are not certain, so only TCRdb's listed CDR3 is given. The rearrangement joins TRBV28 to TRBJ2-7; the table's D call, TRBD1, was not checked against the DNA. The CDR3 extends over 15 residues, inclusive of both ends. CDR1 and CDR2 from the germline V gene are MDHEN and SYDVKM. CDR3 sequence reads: CASSSSGQGKGPQYF.

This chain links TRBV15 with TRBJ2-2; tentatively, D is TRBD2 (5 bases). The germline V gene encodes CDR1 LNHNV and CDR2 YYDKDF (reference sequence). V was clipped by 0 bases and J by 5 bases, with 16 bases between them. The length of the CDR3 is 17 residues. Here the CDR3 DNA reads TGTGCCACCAGCAGAGATTTGGACGGACCGGGGACCGGGGAGCTGTTTTTT. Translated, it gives CATSRDLDGPGTGELFF.

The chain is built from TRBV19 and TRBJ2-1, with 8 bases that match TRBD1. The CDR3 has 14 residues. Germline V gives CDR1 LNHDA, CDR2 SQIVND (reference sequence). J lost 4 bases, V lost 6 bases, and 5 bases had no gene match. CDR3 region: CASRGQGRYNEQFF. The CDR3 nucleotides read TGTGCCAGTAGAGGACAGGGACGATACAATGAGCAGTTCTTC.

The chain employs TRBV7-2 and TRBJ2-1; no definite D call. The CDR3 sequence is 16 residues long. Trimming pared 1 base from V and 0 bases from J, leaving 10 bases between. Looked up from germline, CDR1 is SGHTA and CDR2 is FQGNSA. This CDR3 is CASSLVLPSSYNEQFF. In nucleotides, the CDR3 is TGTGCCAGCAGCTTAGTGCTTCCGAGCTCCTACAATGAGCAGTTCTTC.

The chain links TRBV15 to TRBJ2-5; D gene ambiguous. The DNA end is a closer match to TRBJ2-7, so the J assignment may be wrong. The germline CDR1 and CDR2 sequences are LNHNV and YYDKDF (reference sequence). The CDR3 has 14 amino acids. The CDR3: CATSRDISNYEQYF. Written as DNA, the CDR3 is TGTGCCACCAGCAGAGATATATCAAACTACGAGCAGTACTTC.

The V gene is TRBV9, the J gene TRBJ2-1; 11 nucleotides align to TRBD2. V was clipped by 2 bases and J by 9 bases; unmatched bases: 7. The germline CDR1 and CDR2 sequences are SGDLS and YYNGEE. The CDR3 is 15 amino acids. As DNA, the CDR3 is TGTGCCAGCAGCGTTATAGCGGGGGGGCCGGTTGAGCAGTTCTTC. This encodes CASSVIAGGPVEQFF.

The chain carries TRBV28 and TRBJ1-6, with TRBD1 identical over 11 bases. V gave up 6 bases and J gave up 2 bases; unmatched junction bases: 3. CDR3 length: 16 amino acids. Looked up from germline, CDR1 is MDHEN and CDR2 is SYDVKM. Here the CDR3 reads CASRPGQGAYNSPLHF. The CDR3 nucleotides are TGTGCCAGCAGGCCGGGACAGGGGGCCTATAATTCACCCCTCCACTTT.

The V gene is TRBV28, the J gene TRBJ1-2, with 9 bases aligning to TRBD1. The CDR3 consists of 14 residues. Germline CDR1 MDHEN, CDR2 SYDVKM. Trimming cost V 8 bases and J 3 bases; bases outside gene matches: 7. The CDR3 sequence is CASRTGTGYYGYTF. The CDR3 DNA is TGTGCCAGCCGCACCGGGACAGGGTACTATGGCTACACCTTC.

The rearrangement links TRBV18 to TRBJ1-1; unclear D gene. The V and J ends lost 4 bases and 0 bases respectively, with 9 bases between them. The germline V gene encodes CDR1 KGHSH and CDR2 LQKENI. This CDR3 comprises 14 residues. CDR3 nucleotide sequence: TGTGCCAGCTCACGGTCGGGGTTGAACACTGAAGCTTTCTTT. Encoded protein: CASSRSGLNTEAFF.

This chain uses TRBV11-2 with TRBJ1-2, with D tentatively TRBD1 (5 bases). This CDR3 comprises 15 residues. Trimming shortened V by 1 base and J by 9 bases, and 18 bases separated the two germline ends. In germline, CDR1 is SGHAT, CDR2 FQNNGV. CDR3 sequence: CASSLVTGHQGSYTF. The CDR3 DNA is TGTGCCAGCAGCTTAGTAACAGGCCACCAAGGCAGCTACACCTTC.

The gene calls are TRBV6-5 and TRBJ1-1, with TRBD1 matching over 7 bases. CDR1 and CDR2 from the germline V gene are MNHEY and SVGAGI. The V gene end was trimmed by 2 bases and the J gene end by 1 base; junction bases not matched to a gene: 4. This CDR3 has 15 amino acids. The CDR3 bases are TGTGCCAGCAGTTACGACAGGGTAGGGAACACTGAAGCTTTCTTT. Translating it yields CASSYDRVGNTEAFF.

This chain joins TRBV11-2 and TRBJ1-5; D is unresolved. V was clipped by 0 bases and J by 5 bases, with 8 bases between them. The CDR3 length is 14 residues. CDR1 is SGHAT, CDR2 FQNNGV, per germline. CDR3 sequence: CASSLELGHQPQHF. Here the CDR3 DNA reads TGTGCCAGCAGCTTAGAGTTGGGCCATCAGCCCCAGCATTTT.

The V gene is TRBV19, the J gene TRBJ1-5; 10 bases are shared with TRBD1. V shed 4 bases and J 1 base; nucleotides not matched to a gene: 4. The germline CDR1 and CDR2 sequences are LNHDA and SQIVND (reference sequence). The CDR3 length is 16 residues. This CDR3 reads CASSTTGGVSNQPQHF. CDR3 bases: TGTGCCAGTAGTACGACAGGGGGCGTAAGCAATCAGCCCCAGCATTTT.

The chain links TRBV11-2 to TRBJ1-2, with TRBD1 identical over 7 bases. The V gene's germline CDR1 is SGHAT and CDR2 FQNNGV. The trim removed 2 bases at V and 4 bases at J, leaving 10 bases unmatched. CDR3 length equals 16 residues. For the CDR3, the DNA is TGTGCCAGCAGCTTATCCTCAGGGGGATGGAGCTATGGCTACACCTTC. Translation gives CASSLSSGGWSYGYTF.

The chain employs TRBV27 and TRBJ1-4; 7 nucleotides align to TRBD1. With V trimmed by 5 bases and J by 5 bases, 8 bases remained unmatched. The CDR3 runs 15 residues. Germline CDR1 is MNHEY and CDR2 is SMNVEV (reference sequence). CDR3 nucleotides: TGTGCCAGCAGTCCCGGGACAGTTGTCAATGAAAAACTGTTTTTT. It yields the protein CASSPGTVVNEKLFF.

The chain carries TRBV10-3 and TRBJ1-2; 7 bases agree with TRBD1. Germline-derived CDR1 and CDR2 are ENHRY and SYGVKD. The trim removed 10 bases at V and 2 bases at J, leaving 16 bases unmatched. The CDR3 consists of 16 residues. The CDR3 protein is CATRGAGGPTNYGYTF. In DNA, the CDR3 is TGTGCCACCAGAGGGGCAGGGGGACCTACAAACTATGGCTACACCTTC.

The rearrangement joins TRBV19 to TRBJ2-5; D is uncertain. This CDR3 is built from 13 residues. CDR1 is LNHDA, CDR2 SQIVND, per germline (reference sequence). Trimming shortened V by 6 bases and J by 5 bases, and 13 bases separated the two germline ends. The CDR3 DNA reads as TGTGCCAGTAGCCGCATAGAGTATGAGACCCAGTACTTC. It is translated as CASSRIEYETQYF. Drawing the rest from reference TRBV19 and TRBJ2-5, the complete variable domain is DGGITQSPKYLFRKEGQNVTLSCEQNLNHDAMYWYRQDPGQGLRLIYYSQIVNDFQKGDIAEGYSVSREKKESFPLTVTSAQKNPTAFYLCASSRIEYETQYFGPGTRLLVL.

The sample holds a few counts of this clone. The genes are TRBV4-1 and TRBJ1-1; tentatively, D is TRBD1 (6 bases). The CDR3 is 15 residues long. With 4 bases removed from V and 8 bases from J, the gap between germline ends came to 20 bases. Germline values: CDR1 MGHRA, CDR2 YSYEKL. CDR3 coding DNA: TGCGCCAGCAGCCCCGTCCCATCTTCCCAGGGGGAAGCTTTCTTT. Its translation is CASSPVPSSQGEAFF.

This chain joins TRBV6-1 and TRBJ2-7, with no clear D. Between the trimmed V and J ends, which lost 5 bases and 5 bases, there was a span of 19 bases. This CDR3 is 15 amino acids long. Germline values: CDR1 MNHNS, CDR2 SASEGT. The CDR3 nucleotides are TGTGCCAGCAGTCTAGGCCCGGGTTCGAGTGACGAGCAGTACTTC. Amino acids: CASSLGPGSSDEQYF.

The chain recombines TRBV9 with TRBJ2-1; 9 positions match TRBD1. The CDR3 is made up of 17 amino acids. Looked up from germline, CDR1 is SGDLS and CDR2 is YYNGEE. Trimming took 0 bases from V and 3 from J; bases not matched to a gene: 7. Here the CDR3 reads CASSVEGGQGYYNEQFF. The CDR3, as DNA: TGTGCCAGCAGCGTAGAGGGGGGACAGGGCTACTACAATGAGCAGTTCTTC.

The CDR3 DNA reads TGTGCCAGCAGCGTGGGGACAGGACAATATGAAAAACTGTTTTTT. This encodes CASSVGTGQYEKLFF. This sequence joins TRBV9 and TRBJ1-4; TRBD1 aligns across 8 bases. The CDR3 runs to 15 residues. The J segment lost 6 bases and the V segment lost 2 bases, leaving 6 bases of the junction unmatched. Germline V gives CDR1 SGDLS, CDR2 YYNGEE.